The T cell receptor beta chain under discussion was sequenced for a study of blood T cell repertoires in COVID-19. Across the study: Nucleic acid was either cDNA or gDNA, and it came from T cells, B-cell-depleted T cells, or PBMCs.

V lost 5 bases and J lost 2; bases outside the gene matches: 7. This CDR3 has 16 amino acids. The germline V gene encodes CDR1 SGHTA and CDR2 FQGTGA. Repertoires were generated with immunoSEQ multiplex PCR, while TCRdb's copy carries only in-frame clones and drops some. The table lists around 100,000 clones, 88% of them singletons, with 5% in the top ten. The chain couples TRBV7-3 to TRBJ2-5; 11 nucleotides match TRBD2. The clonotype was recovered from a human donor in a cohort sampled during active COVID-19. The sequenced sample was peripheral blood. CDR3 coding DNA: TGTGCCAGCAGCAAGCAGACTAGCGGGATACAAGAGACCCAGTACTTC. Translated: CASSKQTSGIQETQYF.